What follows is one T cell receptor beta chain and its context. Its cognate antigen has yet to be identified. Base qualities are not at hand, and no much larger clone is one base apart. There are 15 amino acids in the CDR3, from cysteine to phenylalanine inclusive. Just the 45-base CDR3 DNA is kept, in frame starting at base 1. Trimmed from V: 0 bases; trimmed from J: 3 bases; junction bases lacking a gene match: 6. CDR1 and CDR2 are read off the germline V gene as SGHDT and YYEEEE. These data are taken from a study of cytomegalovirus exposure and HLA in healthy donors (dated by TCRdb to between 2016 and 2019). Broadly, across the study: In an earlier analysis of approximately 500 of the donors, around 290 Gb of sequence data and 90 million to 120 million unique TCR beta sequences from 150 million to 200 million T cells were reported. Among the approximately 420 genotyped donors, around 81% belonged to the genetic ancestry cluster associated with self-reported Caucasian donors. The aim of the study was to test whether cataloging public T cell receptors could identify signatures of past pathogen exposure. An early release that covered roughly 600 HLA-typed donors contained around 330 gigabases of sequencing data and 70 million to 100 million unique TCR sequences. Among some 410 genotyped donors of the cohort, an average of 235,054 unique TCR beta nucleotide sequences were sequenced per donor, approximately 20% of them non-productive. A later genetic analysis used genome-wide SNP genotypes for about 55% of the 666 donors, treating that subset as a discovery cohort. The later analysis used no new phenotypic data to find candidate immune exposures, relying instead on TCR beta sequences and their occurrence across donors. In an earlier analysis of roughly 600 of the donors, high-throughput TCR beta sequencing was used to judge whether each TCR beta V gene segment behaved as functional or pseudogenic. Besides the first cohort of roughly 640 subjects, a separate validation cohort made up of 120 different subjects was used. About five DR-DQ haplotypes were handled as single units for association and clustering, since linkage in the cohort was strong. A later analysis re-analyzed previously published TCR beta repertoires from 600 to 850 donors and added high-resolution HLA genotyping to study TCR occurrence patterns. High-throughput TCR immunosequencing, statistical association of individual TCRs with disease status, and machine learning were combined to predict cytomegalovirus infection status. Both class I and class II loci were covered by HLA typing, at four-digit resolution. Alongside the repertoire data, information on donor age, sex, ethnicity and CMV serostatus was compiled. Every repertoire in the discovery cohort had been generated on one and the same sequencing platform. The study profiled the T cell repertoires of 500 to 800 subjects by immunosequencing and related them to cytomegalovirus serostatus. Typing coverage varied by locus: about 620-640 donors for A, B, C, DRB1 and DQB1; approximately 560 for DQA1; approximately 610 for DPA1; about 450 for DPB1. Points the paper makes about the study in general: Compared with the roughly 670-donor mean, donors in an Asian-associated ancestry cluster had fewer N-insertions in productive TCRs, according to a later genetic analysis. The study gave a list of some 150 TCR beta chains associated with cytomegalovirus. A further reported finding was that TCR beta sequences accurately predicted the HLA-A and HLA-B alleles for most subjects in the first cohort. A few of the identified cytomegalovirus-associated TCR beta chains were confirmed in vitro to be specific for cytomegalovirus antigens. Only TCR beta chains were sequenced in this cohort, and the absence of alpha or paired-chain data limited detectable features. While some public TCRs were present in many individuals, most TCR sequences turned up only very rarely across donors. An association between a missense DCLRE1C variant and V-gene and J-gene trimming of TCR beta chains was found in a later genetic analysis and replicated in an independent cohort. Linkage disequilibrium might explain the correlated functional status among segregating V segments, but an unknown experimental factor could not be excluded. Most CMV-associated TCR beta chains appeared to be HLA-restricted in a later analysis, and the HLA associations seemed to be driven largely by CMV exposure. HLA typing was unavailable for some donors at each locus, so association tests used only the typed subset. According to a later analysis, TCR association rates differed among HLA loci, with DRB1 alleles showing the most associated TCRs and HLA-C alleles showing the fewest. CMV serostatus was the only immune exposure information available for the cohort. An earlier analysis of roughly 570 of the donors showed that most TCR beta V segments appeared in productive rearrangements either about 90% or about 30% of the time, which broadly matched IMGT annotations. A later analysis found that HLA-associated TCR beta chains were more clonally expanded and had lower generation probabilities than equally common non-associated chains. The sequencing pipeline was judged likely to have produced a cluster of highly shared sequence variants as a technical artifact. Some IMGT-functional V segments, including TRBV6-2 and TRBV6-3, could not be told apart with the 87-base-pair reads, so those segments were excluded. Specific HLA alleles were associated with 18,000 or so TCR beta sequences at a false discovery rate of 0.05 in a later analysis. Several of the top co-occurrence clusters appeared to be linked to parvovirus B19, influenza, CMV and Epstein-Barr virus, according to a later analysis. When HLA alleles, especially DR and DQ, strongly co-occurred, attributing TCR associations to individual alleles was difficult. Roughly uniform sequencing depth across donors was assumed in presence/absence analyses, although this assumption may not hold. The authors suggested that the approach could potentially be extended to other disease states and immunological phenotypes. Because counts were too low, 15 or so rarely observed V segments, including chromosome 9 orphons, were excluded from the earlier analysis of 587 of the donors. Cytomegalovirus status was reported to be diagnosed by the classifier with high specificity and sensitivity in both the original and validation cohorts.

The library came from the immunoSEQ multiplex PCR assay. A mixture of 60 forward primers for TCR Vbeta segments and 13 reverse primers for TCR Jbeta segments was used in the multiplex PCR. The CDR3 region of rearranged TCR beta genes was amplified from genomic DNA with a multiplex PCR assay. On the Illumina HiSeq System, the amplified TCR beta libraries were sequenced as 87-base-pair reads. The study's own analysis went as follows. A later analysis counted 65 million to 90 million unique TCR beta chains across the roughly 700 repertoires, and some 12 million of these chains were shared by at least two donors. To remove PCR and sequencing errors, raw reads were error-corrected and collapsed into unique sequences using a nearest-neighbor algorithm that merged closely related sequences. CDR3 sequences were aligned to IMGT reference sequences to assign V, D and J gene segments. For a sequence to be retained, at least a six-nucleotide match to both a V gene segment and a J gene segment was required. A rearrangement counted as productive if the CDR3 had no stop codons and remained in frame with V and J, and every other rearrangement counted as non-productive. Following IMGT convention, CDR3 was defined as the stretch from the second conserved V-encoded cysteine to the conserved J-encoded phenylalanine. The earlier analysis of around 640 of the donors excluded sequences that lacked an unambiguous match to a single V gene segment. An earlier analysis of several hundred of the donors called V segments functional above 56.7% productive rearrangements and segregating when the between-donor standard deviation exceeded 5%. To diagnose cytomegalovirus status from the catalog of TCR beta chain sequences, a statistical classification framework was built. A later analysis assigned V and J genes by comparing TCR nucleotide sequences with IMGT/GENE-DB human TR gene sequences. In a later analysis, CDR3 sequences and most-parsimonious VDJ recombination scenarios were assigned using the TCRdist pipeline. A later analysis defined each TCR beta chain by its CDR3 amino acid sequence plus V-gene family, and excluded reads lacking a unique V-gene family. To address suspected cross-contamination and a sequencing artifact, a later analysis removed several hundred highly shared, low-generation-probability nucleotide sequences. In a later analysis, a clonal expansion index was calculated for each public chain from normalized within-repertoire ranks of inferred template counts. In a later analysis, generation probabilities were computed using a VDJ recombination model fitted to out-of-frame rearrangements, and the results were checked against IGoR. A later analysis scored TCR-TCR, TCR-HLA and TCR-CMV co-occurrence with hypergeometric tests, applying a repertoire-size bias correction to TCR pairs. False discovery rates were estimated in a later analysis by permuting HLA or CMV assignments 20 times. In a later analysis, co-occurring TCRs were grouped with DBSCAN, and TCRdist sequence similarity was added when clustering was performed within HLA-allele-positive subsets. Repertoires with fewer than 30,000 or more than 120,000 public chains, plus five repertoires with anomalous nucleotide sharing, were excluded from co-occurrence clustering. TCRdb stores this immuneACCESS table with in-frame sequences only. Part of the clones is absent; in the studies checked, under half of the shortfall reflects unresolved V genes, and no reason is known for the rest. V and J calls and clone size are as listed in that table; D and trimming were resolved from the DNA. The sample has 130,000 to 150,000 clones on record, around 80% of them singletons. 1% to 1.5% of the sample rests with the top ten.

In total, 666 healthy bone marrow donors made up the cohort. All cohort members were sampled while nominally healthy, although unrecorded immune exposures were likely present. The donor was CMV seropositive and belonged to the group of 270 or so seropositive cohort members. Every donor gave a peripheral blood sample, and the peripheral blood mononuclear cells from that sample were used for TCR beta sequencing. The Qiagen DNeasy Blood Extraction Kit was used to extract genomic DNA from the blood cell samples. Rearrangement joined TRBV5-6 to TRBJ2-7, with 7 bases in between that match TRBD1. The receptor's source is a male donor in good health and CMV-seropositive. Sequencing used PBMCs. Read as DNA, the sequence is TGTGCCAGCAGCTTGGATGGGACAGCCGTCTACGAGCAGTACTTC. Translation gives CASSLDGTAVYEQYF.